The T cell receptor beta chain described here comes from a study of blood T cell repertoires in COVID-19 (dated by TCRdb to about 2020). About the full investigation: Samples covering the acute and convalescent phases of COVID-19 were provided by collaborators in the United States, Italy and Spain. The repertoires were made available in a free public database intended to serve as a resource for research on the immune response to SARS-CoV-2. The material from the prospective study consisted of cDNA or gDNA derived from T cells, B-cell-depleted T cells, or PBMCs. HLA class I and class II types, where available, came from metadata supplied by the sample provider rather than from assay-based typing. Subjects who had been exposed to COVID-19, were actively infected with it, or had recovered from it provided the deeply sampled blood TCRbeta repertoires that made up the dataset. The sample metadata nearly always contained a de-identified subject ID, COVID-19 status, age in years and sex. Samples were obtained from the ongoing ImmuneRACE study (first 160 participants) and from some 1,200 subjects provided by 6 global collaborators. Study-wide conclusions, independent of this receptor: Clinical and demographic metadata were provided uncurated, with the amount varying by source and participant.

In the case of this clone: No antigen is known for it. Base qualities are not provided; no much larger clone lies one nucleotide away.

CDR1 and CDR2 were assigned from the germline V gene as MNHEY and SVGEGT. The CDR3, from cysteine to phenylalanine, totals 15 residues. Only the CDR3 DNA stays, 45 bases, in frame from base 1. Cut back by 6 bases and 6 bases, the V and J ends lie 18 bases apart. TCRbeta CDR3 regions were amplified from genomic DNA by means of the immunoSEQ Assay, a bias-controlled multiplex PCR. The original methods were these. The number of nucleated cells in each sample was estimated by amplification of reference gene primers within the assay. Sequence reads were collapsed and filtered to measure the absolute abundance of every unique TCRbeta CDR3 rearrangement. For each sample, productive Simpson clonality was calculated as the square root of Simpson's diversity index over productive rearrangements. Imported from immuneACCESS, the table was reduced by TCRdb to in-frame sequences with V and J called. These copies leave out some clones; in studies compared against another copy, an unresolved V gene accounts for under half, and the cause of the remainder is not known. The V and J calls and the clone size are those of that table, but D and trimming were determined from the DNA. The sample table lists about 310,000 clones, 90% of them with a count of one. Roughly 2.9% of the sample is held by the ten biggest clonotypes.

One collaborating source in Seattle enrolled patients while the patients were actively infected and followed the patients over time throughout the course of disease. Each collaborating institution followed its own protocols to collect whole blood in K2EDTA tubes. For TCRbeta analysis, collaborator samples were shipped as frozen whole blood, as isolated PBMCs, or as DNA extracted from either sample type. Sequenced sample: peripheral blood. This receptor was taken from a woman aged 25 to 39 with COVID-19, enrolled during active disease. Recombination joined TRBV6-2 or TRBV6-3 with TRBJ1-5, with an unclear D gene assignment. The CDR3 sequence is CASSRFAPGGQPQHF. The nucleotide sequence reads TGTGCCAGCAGCCGCTTTGCCCCAGGTGGTCAGCCCCAGCATTTT.